A selection of T cell receptor beta chains follows, all from one sample in a study of OX40 agonist ivuxolimab in advanced cancers. Sequenced by immunoSEQ multiplex PCR; TCRdb stores in-frame clones only, minus some. The table shows more than 50,000 clones, with about 76% occurring only once. Sample: CD4+ or CD8+ T cells sorted from blood, taken in a trial of the OX40 agonist ivuxolimab. Receptor source: an adult with an advanced solid tumor such as melanoma, head and neck, liver or kidney cancer. CDR3s include the opening cysteine and the closing phenylalanine or tryptophan. Each record gives: J gene, V gene, D gene, clone size, CDR3 DNA, CDR3 protein. D genes are given only for firm matches. For some rows the clone size is stated as once, few or many, or as a class when expanded; others skip it.

j_gene: TRBJ1-1
v_gene: TRBV19
d_gene: -
abundance: once
CDR3nt: TGTGCCAGTAGCCCGGACAGATTCATGAACACTGAAGCTTTCTTT
CDR3aa: CASSPDRFMNTEAFF

j_gene: TRBJ2-3
v_gene: TRBV15
d_gene: -
abundance: -
CDR3nt: TGTGCCACCAGTATTGGATCGGGCACAGATACGCAGTATTTT
CDR3aa: CATSIGSGTDTQYF

j_gene: TRBJ1-1
v_gene: TRBV30
d_gene: -
abundance: few
CDR3nt: TGTGCCTGGAGGGACTGGAACACTGAAGCTTTCTTT
CDR3aa: CAWRDWNTEAFF

j_gene: TRBJ2-2
v_gene: TRBV19
d_gene: TRBD1
abundance: -
CDR3nt: TGTGCCAGTCGGTCAATGGGACAGGGGTACACCGGGGAGCTGTTTTTT
CDR3aa: CASRSMGQGYTGELFF

j_gene: TRBJ1-1
v_gene: TRBV19
d_gene: -
abundance: -
CDR3nt: TGTGCCAGTAGTATCTACACTGAAGCTTTCTTT
CDR3aa: CASSIYTEAFF

j_gene: TRBJ1-4
v_gene: TRBV18
d_gene: -
abundance: -
CDR3nt: TGTGCCAGCTCCCCTCAGGGAGGCCATGAAAAACTGTTTTTT
CDR3aa: CASSPQGGHEKLFF

j_gene: TRBJ2-7
v_gene: TRBV28
d_gene: TRBD2
abundance: -
CDR3nt: TGTGCCAGCAGTTTAGGAGGCTTAGGAATAGCGGGAGTCCCCGAGCAGTACTTC
CDR3aa: CASSLGGLGIAGVPEQYF

j_gene: TRBJ2-5
v_gene: TRBV5-5
d_gene: TRBD1
abundance: -
CDR3nt: TGTGCCAGCAGCTTGATCGTGACAGGGCAAGAGACCCAGTACTTC
CDR3aa: CASSLIVTGQETQYF

j_gene: TRBJ2-5
v_gene: TRBV11-2
d_gene: TRBD2
abundance: -
CDR3nt: TGTGCCAGCAGCTTCGGAATCGGGAGGGAGACCCAGTACTTC
CDR3aa: CASSFGIGRETQYF

j_gene: TRBJ1-1
v_gene: TRBV7-9
d_gene: -
abundance: -
CDR3nt: TGTGCCAGCATACCGGCAGCGTCCATGAACACTGAAGCTTTCTTT
CDR3aa: CASIPAASMNTEAFF

j_gene: TRBJ2-5
v_gene: TRBV10-1
d_gene: TRBD2
abundance: -
CDR3nt: TGCGCCAGCAGTGAGTCAGGAGGACTAGCAAGGGAGACCCAGTACTTC
CDR3aa: CASSESGGLARETQYF

j_gene: TRBJ1-1
v_gene: TRBV14
d_gene: -
abundance: -
CDR3nt: TGTGCCAGCAGCCCTTTACGTCCGGGGACTGAAGCTTTCTTT
CDR3aa: CASSPLRPGTEAFF

j_gene: TRBJ2-3
v_gene: TRBV7-9
d_gene: TRBD2
abundance: -
CDR3nt: TGTGCCAGCAGCTTAGGACTAGCGGGGAGTGATACGCAGTATTTT
CDR3aa: CASSLGLAGSDTQYF

j_gene: TRBJ2-1
v_gene: TRBV11-2
d_gene: TRBD1
abundance: -
CDR3nt: TGTGCCAGCAGCTTAGACCGGACAGGGTATGAGCAGTTCTTC
CDR3aa: CASSLDRTGYEQFF